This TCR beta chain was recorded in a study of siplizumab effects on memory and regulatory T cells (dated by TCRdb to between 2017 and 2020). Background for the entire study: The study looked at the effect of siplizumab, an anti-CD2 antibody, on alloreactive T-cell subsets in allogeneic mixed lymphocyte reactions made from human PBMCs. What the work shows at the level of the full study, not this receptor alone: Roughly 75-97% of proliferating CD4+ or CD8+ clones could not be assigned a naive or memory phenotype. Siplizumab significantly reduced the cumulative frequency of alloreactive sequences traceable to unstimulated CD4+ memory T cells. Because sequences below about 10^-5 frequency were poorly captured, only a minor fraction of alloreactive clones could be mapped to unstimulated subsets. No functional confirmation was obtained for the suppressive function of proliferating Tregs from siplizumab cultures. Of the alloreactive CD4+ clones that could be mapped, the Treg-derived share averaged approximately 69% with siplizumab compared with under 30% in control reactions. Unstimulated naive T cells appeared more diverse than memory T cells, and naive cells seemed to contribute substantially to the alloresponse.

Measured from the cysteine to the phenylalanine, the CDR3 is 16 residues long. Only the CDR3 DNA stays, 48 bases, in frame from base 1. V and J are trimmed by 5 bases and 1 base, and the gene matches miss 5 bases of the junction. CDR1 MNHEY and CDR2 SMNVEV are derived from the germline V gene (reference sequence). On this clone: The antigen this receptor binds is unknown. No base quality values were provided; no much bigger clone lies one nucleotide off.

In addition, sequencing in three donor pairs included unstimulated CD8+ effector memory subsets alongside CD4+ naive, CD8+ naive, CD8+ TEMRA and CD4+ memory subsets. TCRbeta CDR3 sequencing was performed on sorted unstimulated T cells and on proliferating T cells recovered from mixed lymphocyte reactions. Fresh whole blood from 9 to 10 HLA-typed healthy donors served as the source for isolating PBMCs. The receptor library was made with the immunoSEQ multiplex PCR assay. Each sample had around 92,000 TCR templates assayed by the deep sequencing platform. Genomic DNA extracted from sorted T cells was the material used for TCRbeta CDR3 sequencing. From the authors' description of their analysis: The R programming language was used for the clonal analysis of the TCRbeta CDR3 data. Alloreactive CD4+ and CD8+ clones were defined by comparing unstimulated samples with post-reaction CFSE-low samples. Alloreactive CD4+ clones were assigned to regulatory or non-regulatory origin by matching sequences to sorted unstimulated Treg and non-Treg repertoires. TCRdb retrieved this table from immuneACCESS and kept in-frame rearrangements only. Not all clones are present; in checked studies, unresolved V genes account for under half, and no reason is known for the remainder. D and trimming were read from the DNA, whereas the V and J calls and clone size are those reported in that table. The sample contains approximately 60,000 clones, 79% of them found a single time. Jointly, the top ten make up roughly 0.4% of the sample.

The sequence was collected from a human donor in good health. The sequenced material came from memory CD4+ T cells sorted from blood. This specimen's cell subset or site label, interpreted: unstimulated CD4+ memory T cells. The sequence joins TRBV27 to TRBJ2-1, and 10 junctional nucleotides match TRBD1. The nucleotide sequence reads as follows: TGTGCCAGCAGTCCCAGGGACAGGGGATCCTACAATGAGCAGTTCTTC. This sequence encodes CASSPRDRGSYNEQFF.